The 30 T cell receptor beta chains below all came from one sample that was sequenced in a study of CD8 T cells in Susac syndrome (dated by TCRdb to between 2018 and 2021). The library came from the immunoSEQ multiplex PCR assay. RNA was extracted using the RNeasy kit, and roughly 0.5 to 1 ug of the RNA was reverse transcribed with random hexamers. TCRdb reanalyzed the raw reads on its own, using fastp at Q25 for trimming and MiXCR for clone calling, and kept in-frame beta chains. A single entry per CDR3 protein holds the most common genes and DNA from its merged rows. The sample table holds 400,000 to 550,000 distinct CDR3 sequences, of which roughly 85% were seen once. Roughly 0.11% of the sample lies in the top ten. The source material was CD8+ T cells from PBMCs. These receptors came from a human donor with multiple sclerosis.

The chain combines TRBV29-1 with TRBJ1-1; D call uncertain. Germline CDR1 reads SQVTM; CDR2 reads ANQGSEA. The CDR3 is 11 residues long. Trimming stripped 6 bases from V and 7 bases from J, with 12 bases between. In nucleotides, the CDR3 is TGCAGCGTGCCTTCAGGTCTTGAAGCTTTCTTT. It encodes CSVPSGLEAFF.

The V gene is TRBV7-6, the J gene TRBJ1-6; possible D gene TRBD1, 5 bases. CDR1 is SGHVS, CDR2 FNYEAQ, per germline. Trimming cost V 1 base and J 6 bases, with 19 bases left between them. This CDR3 spans 18 amino acids. DNA of the CDR3: TGTGCCAGCAGCTTAGGCTCCAGGGCCGGATCGGGTAATTCACCCCTCCACTTT. This encodes CASSLGSRAGSGNSPLHF.

This chain joins TRBV28 and TRBJ2-1; 7 bases agree with TRBD2. The CDR3 length is 15 residues. The germline V gene encodes CDR1 MDHEN and CDR2 SYDVKM. The ends lost 9 bases at V and 7 bases at J; junction bases unmatched: 15. The DNA of the CDR3 is TGTGCCAGTAGGTGGAACACTCTAGCGGTAAATGAGCAGTTCTTC. It is translated as CASRWNTLAVNEQFF.

The chain recombines TRBV30 with TRBJ1-1; D not certain. V lost 1 base and J 5 bases, leaving 11 bases between the germline ends. The CDR3 has 13 residues. Germline values: CDR1 GTSNPN, CDR2 SVGIG (reference sequence). CDR3 in amino acids: CAWSEGYGTEAFF. DNA for the CDR3: TGTGCCTGGAGTGAAGGCTATGGAACTGAAGCTTTCTTT.

The V call is TRBV6-2 or TRBV6-3, the J call TRBJ2-2, with D possibly matching TRBD1 (5 bases). There are 16 residues in the CDR3. CDR1 is MNHEY and CDR2 is SVGEGT in the germline V gene. V was cut by 5 bases and J by 2 bases, with 15 bases left in between. CDR3 in DNA: TGTGCCAGCAGTCTGGACACAGCCGAAAACACCGGGGAGCTGTTTTTT. Translated: CASSLDTAENTGELFF.

CDR3 bases: TGTGCCAGCAGTTCTAGTAGGGCTAGCACAGATACGCAGTATTTT. It encodes CASSSSRASTDTQYF. This sequence joins TRBV12-3 or TRBV12-4 and TRBJ2-3; D unclear. The CDR3 runs 15 residues. V was pared by 4 bases and J by 0 bases, with 11 bases between.

The chain combines TRBV3-1 with TRBJ2-1; 14 nucleotides align to TRBD2. The CDR3 covers 17 residues. The J segment lost 7 bases and the V segment lost 3 bases, leaving 8 bases of the junction unmatched. Germline values: CDR1 LGHDT, CDR2 YNNKEL (reference sequence). CDR3 DNA sequence: TGTGCCAGCAGCCAGGTGACTAGCGGGAGGGCCGGGAATGAGCAGTTCTTC. It encodes CASSQVTSGRAGNEQFF.

The rearrangement links TRBV12-3 or TRBV12-4 to TRBJ2-5, with TRBD1 identical over 7 bases. This CDR3 has 14 residues. V shed 5 bases, J shed 1 base, and the junction held 4 bases outside the gene matches. CDR3 DNA: TGTGCCAGCAGTACGACAGGGACCCAAGAGACCCAGTACTTC. This codes for CASSTTGTQETQYF.

The chain recombines TRBV16 with TRBJ1-2, with D perhaps matching TRBD1 (5 bases). Germline V gene lookup returns CDR1 KGHSY and CDR2 FQNENV. The CDR3 runs to 14 residues. V lost 3 bases and J 3 bases, leaving 11 bases between the germline ends. The CDR3 here is CASSHVDSYYGYTF. In DNA, the CDR3 is TGTGCCAGCAGCCACGTCGACAGTTACTATGGCTACACCTTC.

This clonotype is a singleton in its sample. The genes are TRBV18 and TRBJ2-3, with a possible D match to TRBD2 (6 bases). CDR1 and CDR2 (germline): KGHSH, LQKENI. The CDR3 extends over 15 amino acids. V lost 5 bases to trimming and J lost 4 bases, with 16 bases between them. The CDR3: CASSERDLAPDTQYF. The CDR3 DNA reads TGTGCCAGCTCAGAGAGGGACTTGGCCCCAGATACGCAGTATTTT.

The rearrangement joins TRBV19 to TRBJ2-5, with 11 bases identical to TRBD2. J was trimmed by 5 bases and V by 5 bases; bases with no gene match: 7. The CDR3 totals 15 residues. Germline loops: CDR1 LNHDA, CDR2 SQIVND (reference sequence). The CDR3 DNA reads as TGTGCCAGTAGTTTACTAGCGGGAGCAGAGGAGACCCAGTACTTC. Its protein product is CASSLLAGAEETQYF.

The chain uses TRBV20-1 and TRBJ1-1; no firm D call. The V gene's germline CDR1 is DFQATT and CDR2 SNEGSKA (reference sequence). This CDR3 comprises 11 residues. V lost 5 bases and J lost 4, with 8 bases in between. The CDR3 loop reads CSASSGTEAFF. As DNA, the CDR3 is TGCAGTGCTTCTTCTGGCACTGAAGCTTTCTTT.

The V gene is TRBV19, the J gene TRBJ2-7; a possible D gene is TRBD1 (6 bases). The CDR3 is made up of 13 amino acids. From germline, CDR1 is LNHDA and CDR2 SQIVND (reference sequence). V lost 6 bases and J 0 bases, leaving 9 bases between the germline ends. This CDR3 reads CASRGDTSYEQYF. CDR3 DNA: TGTGCCAGTAGGGGGGACACCTCCTACGAGCAGTACTTC.

J is TRBJ2-1 and V is TRBV29-1; D possibly uses TRBD1 or TRBD2 (5 bases each). Germline V gives CDR1 SQVTM, CDR2 ANQGSEA. This CDR3 is built from 15 residues. Trimming stripped 6 bases from V and 2 bases from J, with 17 bases between. This CDR3 reads CSVLPGRGAYNEQFF. In nucleotides, the CDR3 is TGCAGCGTACTCCCGGGGCGAGGGGCCTACAATGAGCAGTTCTTC.

V usage is TRBV4-1 and J usage is TRBJ2-3; TRBD2 might be the D (6 bases). The CDR3 is 15 amino acids. Deletions cut 0 bases from V and 5 bases from J, with 12 bases between. Germline V gene lookup returns CDR1 MGHRA and CDR2 YSYEKL. CDR3 in DNA: TGCGCCAGCAGCCAAGATTACGGGGAGGAAGATACGCAGTATTTT. This encodes CASSQDYGEEDTQYF.

The chain carries TRBV27 and TRBJ1-1, with TRBD1 matching 8 bases. Germline V gene lookup returns CDR1 MNHEY and CDR2 SMNVEV (reference sequence). V lost 1 base and J lost 5; bases outside the gene matches: 6. CDR3 length: 15 amino acids. The chain's CDR3 is CASSLFPGGSTEAFF. CDR3 DNA sequence: TGTGCCAGCAGTTTATTCCCAGGGGGCTCAACTGAAGCTTTCTTT.

The chain has TRBV6-5 and TRBJ2-1; D possibly corresponds to TRBD2 (6 bases). In germline, CDR1 is MNHEY, CDR2 SVGAGI. The CDR3 has 15 amino acids. Trimming took off 5 bases at V and 8 bases at J, with 19 bases between the two ends. The CDR3 is CASSRHLEGKYEQFF. The CDR3, as DNA: TGTGCCAGCAGTAGACACCTGGAGGGGAAGTATGAGCAGTTCTTC.

This clonotype was found a few times. This chain uses TRBV6-5 with TRBJ1-1; maybe TRBD1 (5 bases). The V gene lost 2 bases and the J gene lost 4 bases, with 14 bases spanning the gap. This CDR3 has 15 amino acids. The V gene's germline CDR1 is MNHEY and CDR2 SVGAGI. The DNA for the CDR3 is TGTGCCAGCAGTTACGGAGGGGAGGGGAGCACTGAAGCTTTCTTT. Residues: CASSYGGEGSTEAFF.

The chain carries TRBV4-1 and TRBJ2-5; the D is unclear. Trimming shortened V by 1 base and J by 2 bases, and 8 bases separated the two germline ends. The CDR3 contains 14 residues. CDR1 and CDR2 from the germline V gene are MGHRA and YSYEKL. The CDR3 DNA is TGCGCCAGCAGCCAAGGGACGGAACAAGAGACCCAGTACTTC. Its protein product is CASSQGTEQETQYF.

The CDR3, as DNA: TGTGCCTGGAGTATGGAGGGGAGGGCATATCAGCCCCAGCATTTT. Translated: CAWSMEGRAYQPQHF. The V and J genes are TRBV30 and TRBJ1-5, with D maybe TRBD1 (5 bases). Between the trimmed V and J ends, which lost 2 bases and 5 bases, there was a span of 16 bases. The germline gives CDR1 GTSNPN, CDR2 SVGIG (reference sequence). This CDR3 region has 15 residues. Full variable domain (remainder filled in from reference TRBV30 and TRBJ1-5): SQTIHQWPATLVQPVGSPLSLECTVEGTSNPNLYWYRQAAGRGLQLLFYSVGIGQISSEVPQNLSASRPQDRQFILSSKKLLLSDSGFYLCAWSMEGRAYQPQHFGDGTRLSIL.

The J gene is TRBJ2-7, the V gene TRBV5-1; perhaps TRBD1 as D (5 bases). The CDR3 contains 12 residues. With 1 base removed from V and 6 bases from J, the gap between germline ends came to 8 bases. CDR1 and CDR2 (germline): SGHRS, YFSETQ. CDR3 in DNA: TGCGCCAGCAGCTTGCCAGGGCTCGAGCAGTACTTC. Its translation: CASSLPGLEQYF.

This clonotype appeared a single time. The chain carries TRBV3-1 and TRBJ2-1; 9 positions agree with TRBD1. V shed 3 bases, J shed 6 bases, and the junction held 3 bases outside the gene matches. The CDR3 loop spans 14 amino acids. Germline values: CDR1 LGHDT, CDR2 YNNKEL (reference sequence). The CDR3, as DNA: TGTGCCAGCAGCCAGGGACAGGGTACCAATGAGCAGTTCTTC. This translates into CASSQGQGTNEQFF.

This rearrangement joins TRBV2 to TRBJ2-3; TRBD2 agrees at 9 bases. The germline CDR1 and CDR2 sequences are SNHLY and FYNNEI. V shed 3 bases, J shed 3 bases, and the junction held 10 bases outside the gene matches. CDR3 size: 17 residues. The CDR3 spells CASSDLAGAPGTDTQYF. CDR3 in DNA: TGTGCCAGCAGTGATTTAGCGGGGGCCCCTGGGACAGATACGCAGTATTTT.

This clonotype was detected only a few times. The genes are TRBV13 and TRBJ2-7, with D tentatively TRBD1 (6 bases). Germline CDR1 and CDR2: PRHDT and FYEKMQ (reference sequence). The germline V and J ends were trimmed by 3 bases and 7 bases, with 10 bases remaining between them. This CDR3 contains 12 residues. The CDR3 DNA reads TGTGCCAGCAGCTTTGGGACACAGGAGCAGTACTTC. Amino acid sequence: CASSFGTQEQYF.

This chain connects TRBV27 to TRBJ2-1, with TRBD2 as a possible D gene (6 bases). This CDR3 contains 15 residues. CDR1 is MNHEY, CDR2 SMNVEV, per germline (reference sequence). Deletions cut 3 bases from V and 8 bases from J, with 17 bases between. This CDR3 is CASSLVGGPIDEQFF. CDR3 bases: TGTGCCAGCAGTTTGGTCGGAGGGCCTATCGATGAGCAGTTCTTC.

The rearrangement uses TRBV3-1 and TRBJ2-7, with D tentatively TRBD1 (6 bases). Trimming shortened V by 1 base and J by 4 bases, and 14 bases separated the two germline ends. Germline values: CDR1 LGHDT, CDR2 YNNKEL (reference sequence). The CDR3 contains 15 residues. The DNA for the CDR3 is TGTGCCAGCAGCCAAGTCACAGGGTTCGGTTACGAGCAGTACTTC. Encoded protein: CASSQVTGFGYEQYF.

This clonotype appeared once. The rearrangement joins TRBV5-4 to TRBJ1-2; no definite D call. Looked up from germline, CDR1 is SGHNT and CDR2 is YYREEE (reference sequence). The CDR3 length is 12 residues. The V and J ends lost 7 bases and 5 bases respectively, with 12 bases between them. The CDR3 DNA is TGTGCCAGCCAGGAGGAAGGATATGGCTACACCTTC. Translation gives CASQEEGYGYTF. Variable domain in full (rest from reference TRBV5-4 and TRBJ1-2): ETGVTQSPTHLIKTRGQQVTLRCSSQSGHNTVSWYQQALGQGPQFIFQYYREEENGRGNFPPRFSGLQFPNYSSELNVNALELDDSALYLCASQEEGYGYTFGSGTRLTVV.

This chain links TRBV7-9 with TRBJ2-7; tentative D call: TRBD1 (5 bases). Germline CDR1 is SEHNR and CDR2 is FQNEAQ (reference sequence). V was shortened by 3 bases and J by 5 bases, with 14 bases between the two germline ends. The CDR3 consists of 14 residues. The CDR3 reads CASSFGQGTHEQYF. In nucleotides, the CDR3 is TGTGCCAGCAGCTTCGGGCAGGGTACTCACGAGCAGTACTTC.

In its sample, this clonotype was seen once. The CDR3 DNA reads as TGTGCCAGCAGTGAGACAGGGTTCTCTGAAGCTTTCTTT. It is translated as CASSETGFSEAFF. The V call is TRBV6-5, the J call TRBJ1-1, with TRBD1 matching over 7 bases. The CDR3 is made up of 13 amino acids. The J segment lost 6 bases and the V segment lost 5 bases, leaving 6 bases of the junction unmatched. From germline, CDR1 is MNHEY and CDR2 SVGAGI.

J is TRBJ2-1 and V is TRBV6-2 or TRBV6-3; a possible D gene is TRBD2 (6 bases). Germline V gene sequence: CDR1 MNHEY, CDR2 SVGEGT. The CDR3 runs to 13 residues. Trimming shortened V by 8 bases and J by 7 bases, and 15 bases separated the two germline ends. The DNA of the CDR3 is TGTGCCAGCGGGGGACTCCGGGATAATGAGCAGTTCTTC. It translates to CASGGLRDNEQFF.